The 20 T cell receptor beta chains in this list originate from one sample, sequenced in a study of cytomegalovirus exposure and HLA in healthy donors. A multiplex PCR was run with 60 Vbeta primers and 13 Jbeta primers. Measured with immunoSEQ multiplex PCR; TCRdb has only the in-frame clones, and not every one. The table shows 150,000 or so clones, with around 72% occurring only once. Sequencing input: PBMCs. The receptors were gathered from a man in his late teens or twenties in good health and CMV-seropositive.

The count of this clone is one. The chain carries TRBV29-1 and TRBJ2-7; 7 positions match TRBD1. This CDR3 spans 13 amino acids. Looked up from germline, CDR1 is SQVTM and CDR2 is ANQGSEA. Losses at the gene ends were 4 bases for V and 4 bases for J; bases not matched to a gene: 7. DNA for the CDR3: TGCAGCGTTGTCAGGACAGGATCTTACGAGCAGTACTTC. Translation: CSVVRTGSYEQYF.

The chain couples TRBV5-5 to TRBJ2-3, with 9 bases fitting TRBD2. Germline V gives CDR1 SGHKS, CDR2 YYEKEE (reference sequence). Germline trimming cut 2 bases from V and 3 bases from J; bases unmatched to any gene: 1. CDR3 length: 14 residues. The CDR3 DNA follows: TGTGCCAGCAGCTTTAGCGGGAGAACAGATACGCAGTATTTT. The encoded protein is CASSFSGRTDTQYF.

Turning to this clone: Other DNA sequences within the sample encode an identical CDR3. The chain combines TRBV15 with TRBJ1-4, with 7 bases aligning to TRBD1. Trimming at V came to 0 bases and at J to 8 bases, leaving 3 bases not matched to a gene. The CDR3 loop spans 14 amino acids. Looked up from germline, CDR1 is LNHNV and CDR2 is YYDKDF (reference sequence). The chain's CDR3 is CATSREGQDEKLFF. Written as DNA, the CDR3 is TGTGCCACCAGCAGAGAAGGACAGGACGAAAAACTGTTTTTT.

The chain employs TRBV7-3 and TRBJ2-1; D perhaps matches TRBD1 (6 bases). CDR1 SGHTA and CDR2 FQGTGA come from the germline V gene. The CDR3 totals 12 residues. Trimming pared 2 bases from V and 7 bases from J, leaving 6 bases between. The CDR3: CASSLGQNEQFF. The DNA for the CDR3 is TGTGCCAGCAGCTTAGGACAGAATGAGCAGTTCTTC.

The chain links TRBV29-1 to TRBJ1-1; 7 bases agree with TRBD1. Trimming cost V 6 bases and J 0 bases; bases outside gene matches: 4. The CDR3 extends over 13 amino acids. The germline V gene has CDR1 SQVTM and CDR2 ANQGSEA. CDR3 in DNA: TGCAGCGTCATACAGGGGATGAACACTGAAGCTTTCTTT. Residues: CSVIQGMNTEAFF.

The chain couples TRBV19 to TRBJ2-7, with D perhaps matching TRBD1 (7 bases). The germline CDR1 and CDR2 sequences are LNHDA and SQIVND (reference sequence). Trimming cost V 6 bases and J 0 bases, with 15 bases left between them. The CDR3 consists of 15 residues. The CDR3 sequence: CASREGQRASYEQYF. The CDR3 bases are TGTGCCAGTAGGGAGGGACAGAGAGCCTCCTACGAGCAGTACTTC. The entire variable domain, with the rest obtained from reference TRBV19 and TRBJ2-7, is as follows: DGGITQSPKYLFRKEGQNVTLSCEQNLNHDAMYWYRQDPGQGLRLIYYSQIVNDFQKGDIAEGYSVSREKKESFPLTVTSAQKNPTAFYLCASREGQRASYEQYFGPGTRLTVT.

The chain links TRBV30 to TRBJ2-7, with 8 bases identical to TRBD2. Germline V gene lookup returns CDR1 GTSNPN and CDR2 SVGIG (reference sequence). J lost 3 bases, V lost 5 bases, and 6 bases had no gene match. The CDR3 runs 13 residues. The CDR3 sequence: CAWQSSGLYEQYF. CDR3 DNA sequence: TGTGCCTGGCAATCTAGCGGGCTCTACGAGCAGTACTTC.

The CDR3 DNA reads TGTGCCAGCAGTGAACAGGGGGCAAAAGCCCGTCAGCCCCAGCATTTT. Protein: CASSEQGAKARQPQHF. J is TRBJ1-5 and V is TRBV28; 9 bases align to TRBD1. The V and J ends lost 5 bases and 6 bases, in that order; junction bases with no gene match: 11. Germline CDR1 reads MDHEN; CDR2 reads SYDVKM. The CDR3 extends over 16 amino acids.

The V call is TRBV30, the J call TRBJ2-1; D remains ambiguous. The CDR3 extends over 15 amino acids. V was trimmed by 0 bases and J by 0 bases, leaving 9 bases between them. Germline V gene sequence: CDR1 GTSNPN, CDR2 SVGIG (reference sequence). The CDR3 sequence: CAWSVRRDSYNEQFF. Here the CDR3 DNA reads TGTGCCTGGAGTGTACGGAGAGACTCCTACAATGAGCAGTTCTTC.

The CDR3 reads CASSHRRGGSNTEAFF. The CDR3 region has the DNA TGTGCCAGCAGCCATCGGAGGGGGGGGTCGAACACTGAAGCTTTCTTT. The chain combines TRBV7-6 with TRBJ1-1; maybe TRBD1 (6 bases). This CDR3 is 16 amino acids long. Germline assignment: CDR1 SGHVS and CDR2 FNYEAQ. V lost 5 bases and J lost 1, with 17 bases in between.

This clone appeared a single time. The V and J genes are TRBV7-9 and TRBJ1-1; 10 nucleotides match TRBD1. Germline CDR1 SEHNR, CDR2 FQNEAQ (reference sequence). With V trimmed by 8 bases and J by 5 bases, 8 bases remained unmatched. CDR3 length: 14 residues. The CDR3 nucleotides are TGTGCCAGCGACCCCGGGACAGGGGTTACTGAAGCTTTCTTT. It is translated as CASDPGTGVTEAFF.

The gene calls are TRBV28 and TRBJ2-1, with 11 bases matching TRBD1. Trimming took 7 bases from V and 5 from J; bases not matched to a gene: 7. The V gene's germline CDR1 is MDHEN and CDR2 SYDVKM. The CDR3 totals 15 residues. The CDR3 loop reads CASTRGGQGDNEQFF. CDR3 bases: TGTGCCAGCACTCGGGGGGGACAGGGGGACAATGAGCAGTTCTTC.

The chain couples TRBV19 to TRBJ1-1; possible D gene TRBD1, 5 bases. This CDR3 is 12 amino acids long. V was clipped by 5 bases and J by 4 bases, with 8 bases between them. Germline V CDR1 and CDR2: LNHDA, SQIVND (reference sequence). CDR3 sequence (DNA): TGTGCCAGTAGTCGGGGGGGCACTGAAGCTTTCTTT. This encodes CASSRGGTEAFF.

The rearrangement joins TRBV5-1 to TRBJ1-1, with D tentatively TRBD1 (5 bases). The germline gives CDR1 SGHRS, CDR2 YFSETQ. The V end lost 7 bases, the J end lost 0 bases, and 10 bases lay between the germline ends. CDR3 length: 13 amino acids. CDR3 coding DNA: TGCGCCAGCCGGGGGACGGTGAACACTGAAGCTTTCTTT. Translated, it gives CASRGTVNTEAFF.

The V and J genes are TRBV7-9 and TRBJ2-1, with D possibly matching TRBD2 (6 bases). Trimming took 2 bases from V and 10 from J, leaving 18 bases between them. The CDR3 contains 15 residues. Germline CDR1 and CDR2: SEHNR and FQNEAQ (reference sequence). The CDR3 loop reads CASSLSLASAGEQFF. The CDR3 DNA sequence: TGTGCCAGCAGCTTAAGTCTTGCTAGCGCCGGGGAGCAGTTCTTC.

The V gene is TRBV5-1, the J gene TRBJ2-3, with a possible D match to TRBD2 (5 bases). This CDR3 spans 14 amino acids. The germline V and J ends were trimmed by 0 bases and 4 bases, with 9 bases remaining between them. Germline V gene lookup returns CDR1 SGHRS and CDR2 YFSETQ. CDR3 region: CASSLERGADTQYF. DNA for the CDR3: TGCGCCAGCAGCTTGGAACGGGGAGCAGATACGCAGTATTTT. The full variable domain, in which reference TRBV5-1 and TRBJ2-3 provide the parts outside the CDR3, is KAGVTQTPRYLIKTRGQQVTLSCSPISGHRSVSWYQQTPGQGLQFLFEYFSETQRNKGNFPGRFSGRQFSNSRSEMNVSTLELGDSALYLCASSLERGADTQYFGPGTRLTVL.

V is TRBV5-1 and J is TRBJ2-7; D unresolved. The germline V and J ends were trimmed by 4 bases and 3 bases, with 5 bases remaining between them. The CDR3 runs to 11 residues. Germline-derived CDR1 and CDR2 are SGHRS and YFSETQ. Here the CDR3 DNA reads TGCGCCAGCAGCAACAACTACGAGCAGTACTTC. Protein product: CASSNNYEQYF.

CDR3 coding DNA: TGCGCCAGCAGCCAAGTTCCAGCGGGGGGCACCAATGAGCAGTTCTTC. Amino acids: CASSQVPAGGTNEQFF. V is TRBV4-1 and J is TRBJ2-1; TRBD2 agrees at 9 bases. The V segment lost 1 base and the J segment 6 bases; nucleotides outside the gene matches: 7. Germline CDR1 and CDR2: MGHRA and YSYEKL. This CDR3 comprises 16 residues.

This clone was picked up one time. The chain couples TRBV5-4 to TRBJ2-5; no firm D call. CDR3 size: 14 residues. The germline CDR1 and CDR2 sequences are SGHNT and YYREEE (reference sequence). V lost 1 base, J lost 2 bases, and 9 bases lay in between. CDR3 DNA sequence: TGTGCCAGCAGCTTGTCCCAGACTCAAGAGACCCAGTACTTC. As protein: CASSLSQTQETQYF.

The rearrangement joins TRBV6-5 to TRBJ2-5; 8 bases match TRBD1. This CDR3 has 15 amino acids. Looked up from germline, CDR1 is MNHEY and CDR2 is SVGAGI. The J segment lost 4 bases and the V segment lost 0 bases, leaving 4 bases of the junction unmatched. The CDR3 sequence: CASSYSRGQGETQYF. The CDR3 DNA reads as TGTGCCAGCAGTTACTCCAGGGGGCAGGGAGAGACCCAGTACTTC.